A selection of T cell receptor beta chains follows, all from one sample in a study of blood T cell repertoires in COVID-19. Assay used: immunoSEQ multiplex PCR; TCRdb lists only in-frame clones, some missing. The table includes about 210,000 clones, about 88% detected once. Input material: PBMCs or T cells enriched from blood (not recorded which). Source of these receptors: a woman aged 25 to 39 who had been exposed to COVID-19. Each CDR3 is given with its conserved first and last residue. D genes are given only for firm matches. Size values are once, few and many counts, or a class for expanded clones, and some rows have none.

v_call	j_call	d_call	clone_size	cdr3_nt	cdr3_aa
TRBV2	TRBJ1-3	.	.	TGTGCCAGCAGTGGGCAGAACTCTGGAAACACCATATATTTT	CASSGQNSGNTIYF
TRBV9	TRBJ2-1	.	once	TGTGCCAGCAGCGTAGGAGGTCTAGCCTACAATGAGCAGTTCTTC	CASSVGGLAYNEQFF
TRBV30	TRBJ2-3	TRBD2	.	TGTGCCTGGAGTCTTAGCGGGGGAACAGATACGCAGTATTTT	CAWSLSGGTDTQYF
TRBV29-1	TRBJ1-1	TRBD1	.	TGCAGCGTTGAAGGGACAGGAGGCCCTGAAGCTTTCTTT	CSVEGTGGPEAFF
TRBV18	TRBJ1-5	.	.	TGTGCCAGCTCAGGGGACTCCACGCCCCAGCATTTT	CASSGDSTPQHF
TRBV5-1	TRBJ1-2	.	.	TGCGCCAGCAGCTCGACAGTGGGGGGTCCTGGCTACACCTTC	CASSSTVGGPGYTF
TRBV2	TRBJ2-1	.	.	TGTGCCAGCAGTTGGACAGACAATGAGCAGTTCTTC	CASSWTDNEQFF
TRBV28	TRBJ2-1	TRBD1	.	TGTGCCAGCAGTGCCGGCCGGGACAGACTAAACAATGAGCAGTTCTTC	CASSAGRDRLNNEQFF
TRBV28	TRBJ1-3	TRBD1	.	TGTGCCAGCTTGACAGGGGGCATTTCTGGAAACACCATATATTTT	CASLTGGISGNTIYF
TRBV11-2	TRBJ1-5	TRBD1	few	TGTGCCAGCAGCTTTTCCGGGACAGGGAGTCAGCCCCAGCATTTT	CASSFSGTGSQPQHF
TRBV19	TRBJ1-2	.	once	TGTGCCAGTAGTACGGGGGACTATGGCTACACCTTC	CASSTGDYGYTF
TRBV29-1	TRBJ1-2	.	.	TGCAGCGTTGAAGATATCCAGTACCATAACTATGGCTACACCTTC	CSVEDIQYHNYGYTF
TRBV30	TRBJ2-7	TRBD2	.	TGTGCCTGGGGCCTCTGGAGCGGGGGTCCGTTCGAGCAGTACTTC	CAWGLWSGGPFEQYF
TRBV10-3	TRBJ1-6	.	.	TGTGCCATCAGTGAGGGGCACCCTGCCTATAATTCACCCCTCCACTTT	CAISEGHPAYNSPLHF
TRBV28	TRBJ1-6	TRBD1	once	TGTGCCAGCGAACCAGGGGGGAATTCACCCCTCCACTTT	CASEPGGNSPLHF
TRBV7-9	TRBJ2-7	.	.	TGTGCCAGCAGCGAGGGTTTTACCTACGAGCAGTACTTC	CASSEGFTYEQYF
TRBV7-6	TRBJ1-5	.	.	TGTGCCAGCAGCTTAAGTTCGGGTAGCAATCAGCCCCAGCATTTT	CASSLSSGSNQPQHF
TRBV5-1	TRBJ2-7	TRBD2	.	TGCGCCAGCAGCCCCACCCCCGGGACTAGTTTAAGCGAGCAGTACTTC	CASSPTPGTSLSEQYF
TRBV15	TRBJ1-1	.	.	TGTGCCACCAGCAGAGGGGGGGGGAACACTGAAGCTTTCTTT	CATSRGGGNTEAFF
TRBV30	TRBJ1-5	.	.	TGTGCCTGGAGTGTACGGGGGAGTAGCAATCAGCCCCAGCATTTT	CAWSVRGSSNQPQHF
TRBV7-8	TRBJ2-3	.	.	TGTGCCAGCGCCGGGAGATACGCAGATACGCAGTATTTT	CASAGRYADTQYF